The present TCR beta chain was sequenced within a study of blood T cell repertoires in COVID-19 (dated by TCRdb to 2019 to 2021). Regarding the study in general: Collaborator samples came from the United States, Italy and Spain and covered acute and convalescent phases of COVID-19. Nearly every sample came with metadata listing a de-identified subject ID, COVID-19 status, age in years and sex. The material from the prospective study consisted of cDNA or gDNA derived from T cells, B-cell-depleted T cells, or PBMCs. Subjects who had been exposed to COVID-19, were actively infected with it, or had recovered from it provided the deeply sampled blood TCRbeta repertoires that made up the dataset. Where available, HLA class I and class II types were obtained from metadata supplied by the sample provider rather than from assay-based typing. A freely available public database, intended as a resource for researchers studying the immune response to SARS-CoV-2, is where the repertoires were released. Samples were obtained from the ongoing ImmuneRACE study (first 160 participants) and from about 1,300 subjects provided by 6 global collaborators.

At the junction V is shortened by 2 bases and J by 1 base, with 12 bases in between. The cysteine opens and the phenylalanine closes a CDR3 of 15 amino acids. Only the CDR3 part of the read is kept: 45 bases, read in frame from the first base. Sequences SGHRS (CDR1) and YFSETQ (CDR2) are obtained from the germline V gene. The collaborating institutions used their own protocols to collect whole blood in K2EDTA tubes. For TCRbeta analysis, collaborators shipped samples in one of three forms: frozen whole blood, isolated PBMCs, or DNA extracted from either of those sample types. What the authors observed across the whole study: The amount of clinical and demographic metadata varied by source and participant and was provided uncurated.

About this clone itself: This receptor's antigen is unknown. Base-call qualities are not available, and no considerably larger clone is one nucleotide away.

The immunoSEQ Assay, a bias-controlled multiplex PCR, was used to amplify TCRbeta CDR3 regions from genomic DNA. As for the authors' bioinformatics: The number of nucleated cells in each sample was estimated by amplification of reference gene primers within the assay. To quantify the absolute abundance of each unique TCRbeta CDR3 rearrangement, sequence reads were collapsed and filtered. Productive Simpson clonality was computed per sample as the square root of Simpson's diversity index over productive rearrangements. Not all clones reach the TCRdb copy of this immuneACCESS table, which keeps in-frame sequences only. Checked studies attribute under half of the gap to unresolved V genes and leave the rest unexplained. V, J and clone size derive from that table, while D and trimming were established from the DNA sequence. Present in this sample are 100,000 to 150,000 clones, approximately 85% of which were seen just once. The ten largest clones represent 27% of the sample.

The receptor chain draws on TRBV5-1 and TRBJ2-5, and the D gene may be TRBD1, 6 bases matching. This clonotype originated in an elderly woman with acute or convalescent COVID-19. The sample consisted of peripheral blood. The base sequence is TGCGCCAGCAGCTTTTTGGGGACACTCCAAGAGACCCAGTACTTC. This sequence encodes CASSFLGTLQETQYF.